One sample yielded the 23 T cell receptor beta chains listed below, sequenced in a study of T cells in Graves' hyperthyroidism and ophthalmopathy. Template material for amplifying TCR beta CDR3 regions consisted of RNA transcripts. TCR CDR3 regions were first amplified by RT-PCR with HTBI primers. In TCRdb, the multiplex PCR reads were re-called with MiXCR into one record per CDR3 protein. The sample shows 550,000 to 700,000 distinct CDR3 sequences, just over 45% of them seen only once. The specimen was peripheral blood or thyroid tissue (not recorded which). The receptor source for this set is an adult woman with Graves' disease, either hyperthyroidism or ophthalmopathy (not recorded which).

CDR3 sequence (DNA): TGTGCCGCTCGAGACTTCCTCACAGAGACCCAGTACTTC. Encoded protein: CAARDFLTETQYF. J is TRBJ2-5 and V is TRBV19; D remains unclear. V was pared by 11 bases and J by 4 bases, with 17 bases between. CDR3 length equals 13 residues. The germline gives CDR1 LNHDA, CDR2 SQIVND (reference sequence).

The chain recombines TRBV7-2 with TRBJ1-2, with TRBD1 identical over 7 bases. V lost 5 bases, J lost 5 bases, and 5 bases stayed unmatched. The CDR3 runs to 13 residues. The germline gives CDR1 SGHTA, CDR2 FQGNSA. The CDR3 nucleotides are TGTGCCAGCAGCCACCGGGACAGATATGGCTACACCTTC. Protein: CASSHRDRYGYTF.

There are a few counts of this clonotype. V and J are TRBV29-1 and TRBJ1-2; 7 bases are shared with TRBD1. Unmatched junction bases numbered 5, after V lost 5 bases and J lost 5 bases. Germline CDR1 and CDR2: SQVTM and ANQGSEA. CDR3 size: 12 residues. CDR3: CSVRDSRYGYTF. The CDR3 DNA follows: TGCAGCGTTCGGGACAGTCGGTATGGCTACACCTTC.

This clonotype has just a few counts. J is TRBJ2-7 and V is TRBV28, with 10 bases identical to TRBD2. This CDR3 spans 15 amino acids. After removal of 5 bases from V and 3 bases from J, the junction contained 7 bases not matched to a gene. Germline CDR1 and CDR2: MDHEN and SYDVKM. The CDR3 sequence is CASSPGTSAFYEQYF. CDR3 DNA sequence: TGTGCCAGCAGTCCTGGGACTAGCGCTTTCTACGAGCAGTACTTC.

The J gene is TRBJ1-1, the V gene TRBV15, with 9 bases identical to TRBD1. The germline V gene has CDR1 LNHNV and CDR2 YYDKDF (reference sequence). The CDR3 is 15 amino acids. The ends lost 2 bases at V and 1 base at J; junction bases unmatched: 2. DNA for the CDR3: TGTGCCACCAGCAGATGGGGACAGGGGAACACTGAAGCTTTCTTT. It codes for CATSRWGQGNTEAFF.

The chain recombines TRBV15 with TRBJ1-2; no reliable D call. Trimming cost V 8 bases and J 5 bases, with 15 bases left between them. The CDR3 runs to 13 residues. Germline CDR1 and CDR2: LNHNV and YYDKDF (reference sequence). CDR3 region: CATGQGPEYGYTF. DNA for the CDR3: TGTGCCACCGGCCAAGGGCCAGAGTATGGCTACACCTTC.

The rearrangement uses TRBV10-3 and TRBJ2-6; no definite D call. V lost 0 bases and J lost 0, with 3 bases in between. CDR3 length: 15 residues. The germline CDR1 and CDR2 sequences are ENHRY and SYGVKD. CDR3 in amino acids: CAISESFSGANVLTF. Written as DNA, the CDR3 is TGTGCCATCAGTGAGTCTTTCTCTGGGGCCAACGTCCTGACTTTC.

This clonotype showed up many times. The V call is TRBV4-1, the J call TRBJ2-3; D is ambiguous. Germline V gene lookup returns CDR1 MGHRA and CDR2 YSYEKL. This CDR3 region has 13 residues. V was pared by 4 bases and J by 3 bases, with 8 bases between. CDR3 residues: CASSRGPTDTQYF. In DNA form, the CDR3 reads TGCGCCAGCAGCCGGGGTCCAACAGATACGCAGTATTTT.

As DNA, the CDR3 is TGTGCCAGCAAGAGGGTAAGCGGGATCCTCTTCAATGAGCAGTTCTTC. Protein: CASKRVSGILFNEQFF. The chain employs TRBV2 and TRBJ2-1, with TRBD2 matching 7 bases. CDR1 and CDR2 (germline): SNHLY, FYNNEI. With V trimmed by 7 bases and J by 6 bases, 15 bases remained unmatched. This CDR3 comprises 16 residues. The full variable domain, in which reference TRBV2 and TRBJ2-1 provide the parts outside the CDR3, is EPEVTQTPSHQVTQMGQEVILRCVPISNHLYFYWYRQILGQKVEFLVSFYNNEISEKSEIFDDQFSVERPDGSNFTLKIRSTKLEDSAMYFCASKRVSGILFNEQFFGPGTRLTVL.

CDR3: CATSTLQVGDRGSVQPQHF. In nucleotides, the CDR3 is TGTGCCACCAGCACCCTCCAGGTCGGGGACAGAGGGTCGGTTCAGCCCCAGCATTTT. The chain couples TRBV15 to TRBJ1-5; TRBD1 agrees at 7 bases. CDR3 size: 19 residues. Trimming at V came to 4 bases and at J to 6 bases, leaving 21 bases not matched to a gene. The germline V gene has CDR1 LNHNV and CDR2 YYDKDF (reference sequence).

This clonotype has a count of ten or more. The gene calls are TRBV5-1 and TRBJ1-4; D remains ambiguous. From germline, CDR1 is SGHRS and CDR2 YFSETQ. The CDR3 spans 16 residues. Trimming removed 2 bases at V and 5 bases at J, with 16 bases between. CDR3 bases: TGCGCCAGCAGCTTAATGACCCCGGGAGGCAATGAAAAACTGTTTTTT. It is translated as CASSLMTPGGNEKLFF. Supplemented by reference TRBV5-1 and TRBJ1-4, the full variable domain reads KAGVTQTPRYLIKTRGQQVTLSCSPISGHRSVSWYQQTPGQGLQFLFEYFSETQRNKGNFPGRFSGRQFSNSRSEMNVSTLELGDSALYLCASSLMTPGGNEKLFFGSGTQLSVL.

This clonotype was picked up many times. V usage is TRBV5-1 and J usage is TRBJ1-1; weak D call: TRBD1 (6 bases). Deletions cut 6 bases from V and 6 bases from J, with 18 bases between. Looked up from germline, CDR1 is SGHRS and CDR2 is YFSETQ. CDR3 size: 14 residues. The CDR3 coding sequence is TGCGCCAGCACCAACACGGGGGGCACCGCTGAAGCTTTCTTT. Amino acid sequence: CASTNTGGTAEAFF.

With respect to this clonotype: The junction does not match germline at one end; this may be a read error. The CDR3 DNA is TGCGCCAGCAGCGGTGGACCGGGACAAACCTACGAGCAGTACTTC. Translating gives CASSGGPGQTYEQYF. The chain joins TRBV5-8 to TRBJ2-7, with a weak D call TRBD1 (6 bases). This CDR3 has 15 residues. The germline V gene has CDR1 SGHTS and CDR2 YDEGEE.

The V gene is TRBV29-1, the J gene TRBJ1-4; D perhaps matches TRBD1 (5 bases). Germline V gene data show CDR1 as SQVTM and CDR2 as ANQGSEA. This CDR3 has 12 amino acids. The V end lost 8 bases, the J end lost 8 bases, and 15 bases lay between the germline ends. The CDR3 DNA is TGCAGCTTGGTAGCCCCAGGGGAAAAACTGTTTTTT. It encodes CSLVAPGEKLFF.

This clonotype was counted only a few times. This sequence joins TRBV28 and TRBJ1-6; possible D gene TRBD1, 6 bases. Germline CDR1 and CDR2: MDHEN and SYDVKM. Trimming stripped 4 bases from V and 14 bases from J, with 21 bases between. The CDR3 extends over 15 amino acids. Written as DNA, the CDR3 is TGTGCCAGCAGTTCTCCTGGCAGGGGCGGATATTCCCTCCACTTT. It codes for CASSSPGRGGYSLHF.

This rearrangement joins TRBV7-2 to TRBJ2-7; either TRBD1 or TRBD2 may fit D (6 bases each). Deletions cut 5 bases from V and 1 base from J, with 15 bases between. The CDR3 sequence is 15 residues long. CDR1 SGHTA and CDR2 FQGNSA come from the germline V gene. CDR3 amino acids: CASSIGGLNSYEQYF. The CDR3 DNA sequence: TGTGCCAGCAGCATAGGGGGACTTAATTCCTACGAGCAGTACTTC. Full variable domain (outside the CDR3, taken from reference TRBV7-2 and TRBJ2-7): GAGVSQSPSNKVTEKGKDVELRCDPISGHTALYWYRQSLGQGLEFLIYFQGNSAPDKSGLPSDRFSAERTGGSVSTLTIQRTQQEDSAVYLCASSIGGLNSYEQYFGPGTRLTVT.

V usage is TRBV2 and J usage is TRBJ1-3; D uncertain. CDR1 and CDR2 (germline): SNHLY, FYNNEI. This CDR3 spans 15 amino acids. Trimming stripped 4 bases from V and 0 bases from J, with 10 bases between. The CDR3, as DNA: TGTGCCAGCAGTGCGGAGGGCGGCTCTGGAAACACCATATATTTT. Encoded protein: CASSAEGGSGNTIYF. The full variable domain, in which reference TRBV2 and TRBJ1-3 provide the parts outside the CDR3, is EPEVTQTPSHQVTQMGQEVILRCVPISNHLYFYWYRQILGQKVEFLVSFYNNEISEKSEIFDDQFSVERPDGSNFTLKIRSTKLEDSAMYFCASSAEGGSGNTIYFGEGSWLTVV.

This sequence joins TRBV2 and TRBJ2-2; the match to TRBD2 covers 9 bases. The germline CDR1 and CDR2 sequences are SNHLY and FYNNEI. The J segment lost 0 bases and the V segment lost 10 bases, leaving 6 bases of the junction unmatched. The CDR3 extends over 15 amino acids. The CDR3 DNA follows: TGTGCCACCTCCTGGACTAGCGCGAACACCGGGGAGCTGTTTTTT. Translation gives CATSWTSANTGELFF. Full variable domain (outside the CDR3, taken from reference TRBV2 and TRBJ2-2): EPEVTQTPSHQVTQMGQEVILRCVPISNHLYFYWYRQILGQKVEFLVSFYNNEISEKSEIFDDQFSVERPDGSNFTLKIRSTKLEDSAMYFCATSWTSANTGELFFGEGSRLTVL.

The chain uses TRBV29-1 and TRBJ1-2; 7 nucleotides align to TRBD1. Trimming cost V 6 bases and J 7 bases; bases outside gene matches: 8. The germline gives CDR1 SQVTM, CDR2 ANQGSEA. The CDR3 has 12 residues. The CDR3, as DNA: TGCAGCGTGGCCACAGGGGCACCTGGCTACACCTTC. Encoded protein: CSVATGAPGYTF.

This sequence joins TRBV10-2 and TRBJ1-2; 10 bases match TRBD1. This CDR3 comprises 15 residues. V lost 8 bases and J lost 7; bases outside the gene matches: 13. The V gene's germline CDR1 is WSHSY and CDR2 SAAADI. The CDR3 DNA reads as TGCGCCAGCTCCCTCCCTGGACAGGGGGGAACTGGCTACACCTTC. Translated, it gives CASSLPGQGGTGYTF.

This clonotype occurred many times. J is TRBJ2-2 and V is TRBV29-1, with TRBD1 as a possible D gene (5 bases). The V and J ends lost 4 bases and 0 bases respectively, with 9 bases between them. Germline CDR1 reads SQVTM; CDR2 reads ANQGSEA. The length of the CDR3 is 14 residues. DNA of the CDR3: TGCAGCGTTGCGGACACCTCGAACACCGGGGAGCTGTTTTTT. As protein: CSVADTSNTGELFF.

At least ten counts were recorded for this clonotype. The chain couples TRBV5-1 to TRBJ1-5; 8 bases are shared with TRBD1. J was trimmed by 1 base and V by 5 bases; bases with no gene match: 5. This CDR3 spans 15 amino acids. Germline V gene sequence: CDR1 SGHRS, CDR2 YFSETQ. The CDR3 protein is CASSFTGGSNQPQHF. CDR3 DNA: TGCGCCAGCAGTTTTACAGGGGGGAGCAATCAGCCCCAGCATTTT.

Comment on this clonotype: In this CDR3 the conserved last residue, phenylalanine or tryptophan, is missing, so a read error is likely. The limits of the CDR3 on the DNA are not certain, so only TCRdb's listed CDR3 is given. The chain is built from TRBV5-1 and TRBJ2-6. The CDR3 is 9 amino acids in total, end residues counted. CDR1 is SGHRS and CDR2 is YFSETQ in the germline V gene. CDR3 in amino acids: CASSPQPGT.